The 5 T cell receptor beta chains in this list originate from one sample, sequenced in a study of graft-versus-host responses after intestinal transplantation. Their specific antigens are unknown. Some clones are missing from TCRdb's copy, which holds only in-frame ones; the method was immunoSEQ multiplex PCR. There are 71,000 or so clones in the sample; 90% occur only once, and 1.3% lies in the top ten. The material sequenced was unstimulated CD8+ T cells sorted from spleen or lymph node cells, taken before intestinal transplant. Receptors were obtained from a human donor who received an intestinal transplant.

The chain carries TRBV5-4 and TRBJ1-2, with D possibly being TRBD1 (6 bases). The germline V and J ends were trimmed by 4 bases and 3 bases, with 13 bases remaining between them. Germline V gene sequence: CDR1 SGHNT, CDR2 YYREEE (reference sequence). The CDR3 loop spans 14 amino acids. Here the CDR3 DNA reads TGTGCCAGCAGCGAGGACAGAATGGACTATGGCTACACCTTC. Its protein is CASSEDRMDYGYTF.

This clone was counted only a few times. The gene calls are TRBV5-6 and TRBJ2-3; 9 nucleotides agree with TRBD1. V dropped 4 bases and J dropped 4; count of bases not matched to a gene: 13. The CDR3 length is 17 residues. The V gene's germline CDR1 is SGHDT and CDR2 YYEEEE. The CDR3 DNA reads TGTGCCAGCAGCCCGATCCGCGACAGGGGGAAAGCAGATACGCAGTATTTT. Protein product: CASSPIRDRGKADTQYF.

This chain uses TRBV4-1 with TRBJ1-1; D is perhaps TRBD1 (6 bases). The CDR3 extends over 14 amino acids. Germline CDR1 MGHRA, CDR2 YSYEKL. The V and J ends lost 0 bases and 6 bases respectively, with 11 bases between them. In DNA, the CDR3 is TGCGCCAGCAGCCAAGAGGGGGCCGGGGCTGAAGCTTTCTTT. This gives the protein CASSQEGAGAEAFF.

The gene calls are TRBV5-1 and TRBJ2-7; maybe TRBD1 (6 bases). Germline V gives CDR1 SGHRS, CDR2 YFSETQ. V was shortened by 4 bases and J by 5 bases, with 16 bases between the two germline ends. This CDR3 has 14 residues. CDR3 in DNA: TGCGCCAGCAGCCTAGGGGGTCTGTTGGACGAGCAGTACTTC. Translation: CASSLGGLLDEQYF.

This clone was detected once. This rearrangement joins TRBV9 to TRBJ1-4, with D possibly being TRBD1 (5 bases). CDR1 SGDLS and CDR2 YYNGEE come from the germline V gene. The CDR3 spans 14 residues. Trimming removed 4 bases at V and 8 bases at J, with 15 bases between. Here the CDR3 DNA reads TGTGCCAGCAGCCCAGGCGGGGGGTGGGAAAAACTGTTTTTT. Amino acids: CASSPGGGWEKLFF.